The clone carrying this T cell receptor (beta chain) was counted only a few times. The data derive from a study of regulatory T cells in long-lasting Graves disease. This CDR3 is 18 amino acids long. CDR1 and CDR2 (germline): MGHDK, SYGVNS. J lost 4 bases, V lost 4 bases, and 16 bases had no gene match. Libraries of TCR beta came from iRepertoire HTBI primers plus Arm-PCR of CDR3 regions. TCRdb passed the multiplex PCR reads through MiXCR, listing each CDR3 protein once. The data show roughly 610,000 distinct CDR3 sequences, around 17% seen once. Time point defined: newly diagnosed GD, antithyroid drugs for less than 3 months. The TCR library was prepared using RNA isolated from PBMCs. These sequences were also reported in another study, on T cells in Graves' hyperthyroidism and ophthalmopathy.

The receptor's source is a woman aged 25 to 45 with Graves disease. The V call is TRBV25-1, the J call TRBJ1-5; 7 nucleotides match TRBD1. This material consisted of peripheral blood mononuclear cells (PBMCs), taken at new diagnosis, from a patient treated with antithyroid drugs. The CDR3 bases are TGTGCCAGCAGTGCGCAAGAGATAACAGGGGCTGGAAATCAGCCCCAGCATTTT. This encodes CASSAQEITGAGNQPQHF.